Following are 25 T cell receptor beta chains from one sample sequenced in a study of long-term antiretroviral therapy in people with HIV. The libraries were made with immunoSEQ v3.0 at survey level. The repertoire was sequenced with immunoSEQ multiplex PCR; TCRdb's copy has only in-frame clones and lacks some. Among 34,000 or so clones listed, around 94% were seen once. The sample consisted of unsorted PBMCs, taken around 5.5 years after starting antiretroviral therapy. The receptors shown here come from a woman between 50 and 59 years old with HIV.

This chain links TRBV28 with TRBJ2-5; D perhaps matches TRBD1 (6 bases). CDR1 MDHEN and CDR2 SYDVKM come from the germline V gene. V lost 5 bases and J lost 0, with 10 bases in between. This CDR3 region has 14 residues. The CDR3 DNA is TGTGCCAGCAGTCGCCGGGACAACCAAGAGACCCAGTACTTC. It specifies CASSRRDNQETQYF.

This chain connects TRBV30 to TRBJ2-7; possible D gene TRBD2, 6 bases. Germline values: CDR1 GTSNPN, CDR2 SVGIG (reference sequence). Trimming removed 4 bases at V and 1 base at J, with 17 bases between. The length of the CDR3 is 15 residues. As DNA, the CDR3 is TGTGCCTGGACCAGGTGGAGGGACGAATCCTACGAGCAGTACTTC. Amino acid sequence: CAWTRWRDESYEQYF.

In this sample, this clone turned up once. The J gene is TRBJ1-2, the V gene TRBV27; TRBD1 might be the D (5 bases). The CDR3 extends over 17 amino acids. The V gene's germline CDR1 is MNHEY and CDR2 SMNVEV (reference sequence). V dropped 4 bases and J dropped 8 bases, with 26 bases sitting between them. CDR3 coding DNA: TGTGCCAGCAGTTCGGGGTCCGGGGACGGCGGTTATGGGGGCTACACCTTC. Translation: CASSSGSGDGGYGGYTF.

This clone was detected only a few times. The CDR3 DNA follows: TGCAGCGTCCTCGGGGGCTTCTACGAGCAGTACTTC. Encoded protein: CSVLGGFYEQYF. V usage is TRBV29-1 and J usage is TRBJ2-7, with D perhaps assigned TRBD1 or TRBD2 (6 bases each). V lost 6 bases and J lost 3, with 12 bases in between. The germline V gene encodes CDR1 SQVTM and CDR2 ANQGSEA. This CDR3 has 12 residues.

This chain uses TRBV5-5 with TRBJ1-2; no clear D gene. CDR1 and CDR2 (germline): SGHKS, YYEKEE (reference sequence). Between the trimmed V and J ends, which lost 5 bases and 14 bases, there was a span of 19 bases. This CDR3 region has 12 residues. Here the CDR3 reads CASSPDSALQTF. In DNA form, the CDR3 reads TGTGCCAGCAGTCCGGACTCGGCCTTACAGACCTTC.

The chain couples TRBV7-2 to TRBJ2-5; D perhaps matches TRBD1 (5 bases). CDR1 is SGHTA, CDR2 FQGNSA, per germline. V lost 7 bases, J lost 5 bases, and 11 bases lay in between. There are 12 residues in the CDR3. In DNA, the CDR3 is TGTGCCAGCAACCTAAGGGGCGAGACCCAGTACTTC. The encoded protein is CASNLRGETQYF.

This clone appeared a single time. This chain uses TRBV12-5 with TRBJ1-3; D possibly corresponds to TRBD1 (5 bases). Germline CDR1 reads LGHNT; CDR2 reads FRNRAP. CDR3 length equals 16 residues. Trimming shortened V by 4 bases and J by 3 bases, and 16 bases separated the two germline ends. The CDR3 region has the DNA TGTGCTAGTGGTTCGGGACTCGGGGTGCGTGGAAACACCATATATTTT. It translates to CASGSGLGVRGNTIYF.

The chain carries TRBV30 and TRBJ1-5; D unclear. CDR3 length equals 16 residues. Trimming took off 0 bases at V and 5 bases at J, with 17 bases between the two ends. From germline, CDR1 is GTSNPN and CDR2 SVGIG (reference sequence). CDR3 coding DNA: TGTGCCTGGAGTGTACCCGCGTCAGTTAGTGATCAGCCCCAGCATTTT. This sequence encodes CAWSVPASVSDQPQHF.

This clone appeared once. This sequence joins TRBV2 and TRBJ2-2; 11 positions match TRBD2. From germline, CDR1 is SNHLY and CDR2 FYNNEI. CDR3 length: 15 residues. The V segment lost 5 bases and the J segment 6 bases; nucleotides outside the gene matches: 5. The CDR3 region has the DNA TGTGCCAGCAGTTTAGCGGGGGGGCTGTCCGGGGAGCTGTTTTTT. Translated: CASSLAGGLSGELFF.

This clone was picked up one time. The chain is built from TRBV2 and TRBJ1-1; possible D gene TRBD1, 6 bases. From germline, CDR1 is SNHLY and CDR2 FYNNEI. The CDR3 extends over 13 amino acids. V shed 6 bases and J shed 9 bases, with 17 bases lying between them. This CDR3 reads CASSPDRPSKAFF. Written as DNA, the CDR3 is TGTGCCAGCAGCCCCGACAGGCCTTCTAAAGCTTTCTTT. Full variable domain (outside the CDR3, taken from reference TRBV2 and TRBJ1-1): EPEVTQTPSHQVTQMGQEVILRCVPISNHLYFYWYRQILGQKVEFLVSFYNNEISEKSEIFDDQFSVERPDGSNFTLKIRSTKLEDSAMYFCASSPDRPSKAFFGQGTRLTVV.

This chain joins TRBV7-6 and TRBJ1-2, with 7 nucleotides matching TRBD1. Unmatched junction bases numbered 9, after V lost 0 bases and J lost 8 bases. CDR1 SGHVS and CDR2 FNYEAQ come from the germline V gene. The CDR3 spans 15 residues. CDR3 sequence (DNA): TGTGCCAGCAGCTTAGCGCAAGGGGGCCTTCAAGGCTACACCTTC. Its translation is CASSLAQGGLQGYTF.

The rearrangement links TRBV18 to TRBJ2-3; 9 nucleotides match TRBD1. The V segment lost 3 bases and the J segment 6 bases; nucleotides outside the gene matches: 16. The CDR3 consists of 18 residues. The germline V gene has CDR1 KGHSH and CDR2 LQKENI. CDR3 coding DNA: TGTGCCAGCTCACCGTTGGGACCCCCAGGACAGGGGTCTGATACGCAGTATTTT. Protein product: CASSPLGPPGQGSDTQYF.

The count of this clone is one. The V call is TRBV5-1, the J call TRBJ2-3; the match to TRBD2 covers 11 bases. The CDR3 sequence is 18 residues long. The V gene end was trimmed by 0 bases and the J gene end by 9 bases; junction bases not matched to a gene: 15. In germline, CDR1 is SGHRS, CDR2 YFSETQ. The CDR3 nucleotides are TGCGCCAGCAGCTTGGTGGTTAGCGGGGGGGCCAGAGATCGCACGCAGTATTTT. Encoded protein: CASSLVVSGGARDRTQYF.

This chain connects TRBV7-2 to TRBJ2-7; TRBD1 aligns across 8 bases. V shed 1 base and J 3 bases; nucleotides not matched to a gene: 2. The germline V gene encodes CDR1 SGHTA and CDR2 FQGNSA. The CDR3 contains 14 residues. The chain's CDR3 is CASSLVTGVYEQYF. The CDR3, as DNA: TGTGCCAGCAGCTTAGTGACAGGGGTCTACGAGCAGTACTTC.

In its sample, this clone was seen once. CDR3 region: CASGLVPTALYGYTF. The CDR3 DNA sequence: TGTGCTAGTGGTTTGGTTCCGACAGCGCTCTATGGCTACACCTTC. V and J are TRBV12-5 and TRBJ1-2, with TRBD1 as a possible D gene (5 bases). Between the trimmed V and J ends, which lost 0 bases and 4 bases, there was a span of 12 bases. Looked up from germline, CDR1 is LGHNT and CDR2 is FRNRAP. CDR3 length: 15 residues.

The CDR3: CASSGPPFRIWGDTQYF. The CDR3 nucleotides are TGTGCCAGCAGTGGACCCCCGTTTAGAATCTGGGGAGATACGCAGTATTTT. This chain links TRBV6-4 with TRBJ2-3; D gene uncertain. The V end was cut by 4 bases, the J end by 5 bases, with 22 bases between. Germline V gene sequence: CDR1 MRHNA, CDR2 SNTAGT. The CDR3 has 17 residues.

The gene calls are TRBV30 and TRBJ2-7; no reliable D call. The V end lost 0 bases, the J end lost 3 bases, and 9 bases lay between the germline ends. The CDR3 runs 13 residues. CDR1 GTSNPN and CDR2 SVGIG come from the germline V gene (reference sequence). DNA for the CDR3: TGTGCCTGGAGTGTACAACGATTCTACGAGCAGTACTTC. It encodes CAWSVQRFYEQYF.

The chain has TRBV4-2 and TRBJ2-1, with TRBD1 matching over 9 bases. This CDR3 region has 18 residues. Germline V gene sequence: CDR1 LGHNA, CDR2 YNFKEQ. V shed 2 bases, J shed 5 bases, and the junction held 13 bases outside the gene matches. This chain's CDR3 is CASSQSGSGTGSHNEQFF. The CDR3 DNA follows: TGTGCCAGCAGCCAAAGCGGGTCCGGGACAGGGTCCCACAATGAGCAGTTCTTC.

This chain uses TRBV11-2 with TRBJ2-7; D not resolved. Trimming shortened V by 5 bases and J by 2 bases, and 7 bases separated the two germline ends. The CDR3 length is 12 residues. Germline CDR1 SGHAT, CDR2 FQNNGV. CDR3 sequence: CASSRVTYEQYF. DNA for the CDR3: TGTGCCAGCAGCCGGGTTACCTACGAGCAGTACTTC.

This rearrangement joins TRBV6-1 to TRBJ2-5, with D perhaps matching TRBD1 (5 bases). The CDR3 consists of 17 residues. Trimming pared 2 bases from V and 3 bases from J, leaving 19 bases between. Per germline, CDR1 MNHNS and CDR2 SASEGT. In nucleotides, the CDR3 is TGTGCCAGCAGTGAAAGCTACCTCAGGGTTAATAAAGAGACCCAGTACTTC. It codes for CASSESYLRVNKETQYF.

The rearrangement joins TRBV30 to TRBJ1-1; no firm D call. The V end was cut by 0 bases, the J end by 4 bases, with 9 bases between. The CDR3 is 13 residues long. The germline V gene encodes CDR1 GTSNPN and CDR2 SVGIG (reference sequence). In DNA form, the CDR3 reads TGTGCCTGGAGTGTATTCGACCTCACTGAAGCTTTCTTT. Residues: CAWSVFDLTEAFF.

The chain carries TRBV7-2 and TRBJ2-7, with D unclear. The germline CDR1 and CDR2 sequences are SGHTA and FQGNSA. Trimming shortened V by 5 bases and J by 7 bases, and 18 bases separated the two germline ends. The CDR3 length is 14 residues. CDR3 nucleotides: TGTGCCAGCAGCACACGGACCGGGCTCTGGGAGCAGTACTTC. This gives the protein CASSTRTGLWEQYF.

The chain combines TRBV30 with TRBJ1-2; D is perhaps TRBD1 (6 bases). V lost 4 bases and J lost 5, with 11 bases in between. There are 12 residues in the CDR3. The germline CDR1 and CDR2 sequences are GTSNPN and SVGIG (reference sequence). The DNA for the CDR3 is TGTGCCTGGAAGGAGGGGGGATATGGCTACACCTTC. It codes for CAWKEGGYGYTF. The variable domain in full, with the rest retrieved from reference TRBV30 and TRBJ1-2, is SQTIHQWPATLVQPVGSPLSLECTVEGTSNPNLYWYRQAAGRGLQLLFYSVGIGQISSEVPQNLSASRPQDRQFILSSKKLLLSDSGFYLCAWKEGGYGYTFGSGTRLTVV.

The J gene is TRBJ1-1, the V gene TRBV6-5, with 7 bases lining up with TRBD1. The J segment lost 4 bases and the V segment lost 6 bases, leaving 5 bases of the junction unmatched. This CDR3 is built from 13 residues. Germline-derived CDR1 and CDR2 are MNHEY and SVGAGI. CDR3 region: CASRSGTATEAFF. The CDR3 DNA is TGTGCCAGCAGATCCGGGACAGCCACTGAAGCTTTCTTT.

The chain combines TRBV6-6 with TRBJ2-7; the D gene is possibly TRBD2 (5 bases). Trimming left V 6 bases short and J 6 bases short, with 12 bases between. Germline CDR1 is MNHNY and CDR2 is SVGAGI (reference sequence). The CDR3 contains 12 residues. The chain's CDR3 is CASSPPSGEQYF. CDR3 nucleotides: TGTGCCAGCAGCCCCCCCAGCGGCGAGCAGTACTTC.